This TCR beta chain was found in a study of early T cells in non-severe SARS-CoV-2 infection. Germline V gives CDR1 DFQATT, CDR2 SNEGSKA (reference sequence). The CDR3 has 13 residues. V was cut by 5 bases and J by 3 bases, with 14 bases left in between. At least ten counts were recorded for this clonotype. Unique molecular identifiers were added to individual cDNA molecules. TCRdb processed the 5' RACE reads anew with MiXCR; each CDR3 protein has one entry. Among some 50,000 distinct CDR3 sequences listed, around 9.3% were seen once. The origin of this receptor is an adult who was a healthcare worker with PCR-confirmed SARS-CoV-2 infection or an uninfected control (not recorded which). Sequencing was carried out using whole blood. The V and J genes are TRBV20-1 and TRBJ2-7; tentative D call: TRBD1 (5 bases). The CDR3 is CSAGASGLYEQYF. Written as DNA, the CDR3 is TGCAGTGCTGGGGCCTCGGGCCTCTACGAGCAGTACTTC.